Below, 25 T cell receptor beta chains from the same sample are listed, as sequenced in a study of T cell responses to AZD1222 COVID-19 vaccine. Clones were read by immunoSEQ multiplex PCR, and TCRdb kept only the in-frame ones, dropping some. This repertoire shows about 150,000 clones, 88% found once; its top ten account for approximately 7%. The sample in question was peripheral blood, obtained after recovery from COVID-19. The source is an adult who had recovered from COVID-19.

This chain links TRBV10-2 with TRBJ2-3; no clear D. CDR1 is WSHSY and CDR2 is SAAADI in the germline V gene. This CDR3 comprises 16 residues. V dropped 2 bases and J dropped 0 bases, with 12 bases sitting between them. The CDR3 coding sequence is TGCGCCAGCAGTGAGGGGTGGGCGGCTAGCACAGATACGCAGTATTTT. Its translation is CASSEGWAASTDTQYF.

The rearrangement links TRBV19 to TRBJ2-2; 10 positions agree with TRBD1. Germline values: CDR1 LNHDA, CDR2 SQIVND (reference sequence). The CDR3 is made up of 14 amino acids. J gave up 3 bases and V 6 bases, and 1 base lay outside the gene matches. The CDR3 DNA reads TGTGCCAGTAGCGACAGGGGGCACACCGGGGAGCTGTTTTTT. Protein sequence: CASSDRGHTGELFF. Combining the CDR3 with reference TRBV19 and TRBJ2-2 gives the whole variable domain DGGITQSPKYLFRKEGQNVTLSCEQNLNHDAMYWYRQDPGQGLRLIYYSQIVNDFQKGDIAEGYSVSREKKESFPLTVTSAQKNPTAFYLCASSDRGHTGELFFGEGSRLTVL.

This sequence joins TRBV5-4 and TRBJ2-3; D is perhaps TRBD2 (6 bases). Trimming took off 0 bases at V and 1 base at J, with 15 bases between the two ends. CDR3 length: 17 residues. The germline CDR1 and CDR2 sequences are SGHNT and YYREEE (reference sequence). The CDR3 protein is CASSLAGLASGTDTQYF. CDR3 nucleotides: TGTGCCAGCAGCTTGGCCGGTTTGGCTAGCGGCACAGATACGCAGTATTTT.

The chain joins TRBV28 to TRBJ2-2, with D unclear. V lost 8 bases and J lost 1, with 5 bases in between. The CDR3 covers 12 residues. CDR1 and CDR2 from the germline V gene are MDHEN and SYDVKM. The CDR3 loop reads CASAGNTGELFF. In DNA form, the CDR3 reads TGTGCCAGCGCAGGGAACACCGGGGAGCTGTTTTTT.

In the case of this clone: A junction end diverges from the germline sequence, so it may reflect a read error. The chain couples TRBV24-1 to TRBJ2-2; 7 bases agree with TRBD1. CDR3 length: 15 residues. In germline, CDR1 is KGHDR, CDR2 SFDVKD. The CDR3 nucleotides are TGCGATAACCCGGAAGGGGGCGAAGACACCGGGGAGCTGTTTTTT. This translates into CDNPEGGEDTGELFF.

V usage is TRBV6-6 and J usage is TRBJ2-7; 8 nucleotides align to TRBD1. Germline V gene sequence: CDR1 MNHNY, CDR2 SVGAGI (reference sequence). With V trimmed by 6 bases and J by 6 bases, 7 bases remained unmatched. The CDR3 is made up of 13 amino acids. The CDR3 sequence is CASSLIGQGEQYF. The CDR3, as DNA: TGTGCCAGCAGCTTAATCGGACAGGGCGAGCAGTACTTC.

The V call is TRBV9, the J call TRBJ1-5; 10 nucleotides align to TRBD1. This CDR3 region has 16 residues. The V gene's germline CDR1 is SGDLS and CDR2 YYNGEE. V trimming: 3 bases; J trimming: 4 bases; junction bases outside the gene matches: 7. CDR3 DNA sequence: TGTGCCAGCAGCGCCGCCGGGACAGGGGTAAATCAGCCCCAGCATTTT. Protein sequence: CASSAAGTGVNQPQHF.

V gene TRBV28 combines with J gene TRBJ1-5; no firm D call. The CDR3 spans 12 residues. Germline V lookup: CDR1 MDHEN, CDR2 SYDVKM. Trimming shortened V by 9 bases and J by 3 bases, and 9 bases separated the two germline ends. CDR3 region: CASLDNNQPQHF. The CDR3 region has the DNA TGTGCCAGTCTTGACAACAATCAGCCCCAGCATTTT.

This clone came up once. J is TRBJ2-5 and V is TRBV5-5; 10 bases line up with TRBD2. CDR3 length equals 17 residues. Germline CDR1 and CDR2: SGHKS and YYEKEE (reference sequence). V lost 0 bases to trimming and J lost 1 base; unmatched junction nucleotides: 6. The CDR3 DNA sequence: TGTGCCAGCAGCTTGGCGCAGCGGGGGGGGCTCCAAGAGACCCAGTACTTC. Translating it yields CASSLAQRGGLQETQYF.

Here the CDR3 DNA reads TGTGCCAGCAGCGACCAACGGGGAGTTAGCAATCAGCCCCAGCATTTT. This encodes CASSDQRGVSNQPQHF. The rearrangement uses TRBV7-8 and TRBJ1-5; no definite D call. This CDR3 has 16 amino acids. The germline V gene encodes CDR1 SGHVS and CDR2 FQNEAQ. The germline V and J ends were trimmed by 5 bases and 0 bases, with 14 bases remaining between them. The variable domain in full, with the rest retrieved from reference TRBV7-8 and TRBJ1-5, is GAGVSQSPRYKVAKRGQDVALRCDPISGHVSLFWYQQALGQGPEFLTYFQNEAQLDKSGLPSDRFFAERPEGSVSTLKIQRTQQEDSAVYLCASSDQRGVSNQPQHFGDGTRLSIL.

The chain recombines TRBV4-2 with TRBJ2-5; the match to TRBD2 covers 7 bases. The V segment lost 0 bases and the J segment 5 bases; nucleotides outside the gene matches: 9. Germline CDR1 reads LGHNA; CDR2 reads YNFKEQ. This CDR3 region has 16 residues. CDR3: CASSQDIGGGRETQYF. CDR3 sequence (DNA): TGTGCCAGCAGCCAAGATATCGGGGGAGGGAGGGAGACCCAGTACTTC.

The chain links TRBV24-1 to TRBJ1-1; possible D gene TRBD1, 5 bases. Germline assignment: CDR1 KGHDR and CDR2 SFDVKD. Trimming cost V 0 bases and J 4 bases, with 17 bases left between them. CDR3 length: 17 residues. Written as DNA, the CDR3 is TGTGCCACCAGTGATTTGAAGAGTGGGGGGTTTCGCACTGAAGCTTTCTTT. It specifies CATSDLKSGGFRTEAFF.

The gene calls are TRBV19 and TRBJ1-4, with D tentatively TRBD1 (6 bases). Germline CDR1 LNHDA, CDR2 SQIVND (reference sequence). CDR3 length: 11 residues. Trimming removed 9 bases at V and 8 bases at J, with 10 bases between. The CDR3 coding sequence is TGTGCCAGCCGAGGGGGGGAAAAACTGTTTTTT. This sequence encodes CASRGGEKLFF.

V usage is TRBV5-1 and J usage is TRBJ1-1; 7 nucleotides match TRBD1. CDR3 length equals 15 residues. Looked up from germline, CDR1 is SGHRS and CDR2 is YFSETQ. The J segment lost 1 base and the V segment lost 5 bases, leaving 8 bases of the junction unmatched. CDR3 DNA: TGCGCCAGCAGTCGACAGGGTGGAACGAACACTGAAGCTTTCTTT. Translated: CASSRQGGTNTEAFF.

The chain carries TRBV5-4 and TRBJ1-1, with D perhaps matching TRBD1 (6 bases). Germline V gives CDR1 SGHNT, CDR2 YYREEE (reference sequence). V dropped 3 bases and J dropped 5 bases, with 17 bases sitting between them. This CDR3 is built from 15 residues. CDR3 sequence (DNA): TGTGCCAGCAGCTCCCGCCGGGACAAAGGGACTGAAGCTTTCTTT. Protein: CASSSRRDKGTEAFF.

The rearrangement links TRBV7-9 to TRBJ1-2; D is undetermined. Germline lookup yields CDR1 SEHNR and CDR2 FQNEAQ (reference sequence). With 8 bases removed from V and 1 base from J, the gap between germline ends came to 8 bases. The length of the CDR3 is 12 residues. CDR3 sequence reads: CASAPDNYGYTF. CDR3 coding DNA: TGTGCCAGCGCCCCTGATAACTATGGCTACACCTTC.

The J gene is TRBJ2-7, the V gene TRBV28; perhaps TRBD2 as D (5 bases). CDR3 length: 13 residues. Germline loops: CDR1 MDHEN, CDR2 SYDVKM. V was trimmed by 7 bases and J by 0 bases, leaving 10 bases between them. The CDR3 loop is CASKRAGSYEQYF. In nucleotides, the CDR3 is TGTGCCAGCAAAAGGGCGGGCTCCTACGAGCAGTACTTC.

This chain links TRBV5-6 with TRBJ2-2, with a tentative D call TRBD1 (5 bases). The germline gives CDR1 SGHDT, CDR2 YYEEEE. With 2 bases removed from V and 5 bases from J, the gap between germline ends came to 10 bases. This CDR3 has 14 amino acids. The CDR3 DNA is TGTGCCAGCAGCTTCGGGCAGGGAACCGGGGAGCTGTTTTTT. Translating it yields CASSFGQGTGELFF.

The chain couples TRBV3-1 (or the pseudogene TRBV3-2) to TRBJ2-1, with 9 bases lining up with TRBD1. This CDR3 region has 14 residues. Germline values: CDR1 LGHDT, CDR2 YNNKEL (reference sequence). J gave up 7 bases and V 4 bases, and 5 bases lay outside the gene matches. The CDR3: CASSPRDRENEQFF. As DNA, the CDR3 is TGTGCCAGCAGCCCCCGGGACAGGGAAAATGAGCAGTTCTTC.

This rearrangement joins TRBV6-2 or TRBV6-3 to TRBJ1-5, with a tentative D call TRBD1 (5 bases). The CDR3 is 12 residues long. V lost 6 bases and J 6 bases, leaving 9 bases between the germline ends. Germline loops: CDR1 MNHEY, CDR2 SVGEGT. CDR3 region: CASSLGGQPQHF. CDR3 in DNA: TGTGCCAGCAGCCTTGGGGGTCAGCCCCAGCATTTT.

V is TRBV3-1 (or the pseudogene TRBV3-2) and J is TRBJ2-6; D possibly corresponds to TRBD2 (5 bases). CDR3 size: 14 residues. Trimming removed 8 bases at V and 2 bases at J, with 10 bases between. Germline V gene lookup returns CDR1 LGHDT and CDR2 YNNKEL (reference sequence). CDR3 region: CASADYAGANVLTF. Here the CDR3 DNA reads TGTGCCAGCGCCGACTATGCTGGGGCCAACGTCCTGACTTTC.

The rearrangement joins TRBV7-9 to TRBJ2-7; D call uncertain. V was cut by 3 bases and J by 0 bases, with 9 bases left in between. The CDR3 extends over 14 amino acids. Germline CDR1 is SEHNR and CDR2 is FQNEAQ (reference sequence). CDR3 sequence: CASSFQGSSYEQYF. The CDR3 DNA reads as TGTGCCAGCAGCTTCCAAGGAAGCTCCTACGAGCAGTACTTC.

The V and J genes are TRBV5-1 and TRBJ2-1; D is unresolved. V was clipped by 0 bases and J by 6 bases, with 10 bases between them. CDR3 length: 14 amino acids. Germline CDR1 and CDR2: SGHRS and YFSETQ. The CDR3 DNA is TGCGCCAGCAGCTTGGAGGTACTCGGCAATGAGCAGTTCTTC. The encoded protein is CASSLEVLGNEQFF.

The chain carries TRBV19 and TRBJ1-4, with a tentative D call TRBD1 (5 bases). CDR1 is LNHDA, CDR2 SQIVND, per germline (reference sequence). This CDR3 comprises 13 residues. Trimming shortened V by 10 bases and J by 8 bases, and 17 bases separated the two germline ends. The CDR3 DNA reads as TGTGCCACCGCCCGCAGGGAGCGCGAAAAACTGTTTTTT. Its translation is CATARREREKLFF.

This rearrangement joins TRBV7-8 to TRBJ2-7, with D possibly being TRBD2 (5 bases). CDR1 is SGHVS, CDR2 FQNEAQ, per germline. This CDR3 spans 12 amino acids. V was clipped by 5 bases and J by 5 bases, with 10 bases between them. The CDR3: CASSHPGNEQYF. The CDR3 coding sequence is TGTGCCAGCAGCCACCCGGGGAACGAGCAGTACTTC. Variable domain in full (rest from reference TRBV7-8 and TRBJ2-7): GAGVSQSPRYKVAKRGQDVALRCDPISGHVSLFWYQQALGQGPEFLTYFQNEAQLDKSGLPSDRFFAERPEGSVSTLKIQRTQQEDSAVYLCASSHPGNEQYFGPGTRLTVT.